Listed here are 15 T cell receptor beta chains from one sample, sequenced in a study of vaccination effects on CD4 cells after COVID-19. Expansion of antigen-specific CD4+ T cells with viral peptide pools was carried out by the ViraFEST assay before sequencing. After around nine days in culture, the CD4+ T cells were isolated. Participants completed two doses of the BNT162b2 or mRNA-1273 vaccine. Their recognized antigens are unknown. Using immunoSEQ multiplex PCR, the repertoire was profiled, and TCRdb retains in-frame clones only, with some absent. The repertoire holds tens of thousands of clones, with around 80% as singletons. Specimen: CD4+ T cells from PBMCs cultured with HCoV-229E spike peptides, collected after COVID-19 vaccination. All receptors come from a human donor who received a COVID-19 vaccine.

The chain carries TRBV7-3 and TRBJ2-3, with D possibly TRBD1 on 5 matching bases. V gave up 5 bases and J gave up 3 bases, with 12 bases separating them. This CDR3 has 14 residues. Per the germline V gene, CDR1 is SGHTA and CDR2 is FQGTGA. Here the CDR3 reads CASSRQIGTDTQYF. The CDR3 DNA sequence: TGTGCCAGCAGCCGACAGATAGGAACAGATACGCAGTATTTT.

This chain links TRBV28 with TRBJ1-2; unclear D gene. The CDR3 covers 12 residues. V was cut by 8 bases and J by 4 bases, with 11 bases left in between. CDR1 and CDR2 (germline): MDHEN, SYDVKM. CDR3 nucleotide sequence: TGTGCCAGCGAAAACAGCCTCTATGGCTACACCTTC. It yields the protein CASENSLYGYTF.

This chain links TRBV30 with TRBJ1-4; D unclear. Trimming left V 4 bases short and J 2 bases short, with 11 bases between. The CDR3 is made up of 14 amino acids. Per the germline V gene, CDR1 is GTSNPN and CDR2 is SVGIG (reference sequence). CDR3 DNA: TGTGCCTGGACCCTTTTCCCCACTAATGAAAAACTGTTTTTT. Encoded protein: CAWTLFPTNEKLFF.

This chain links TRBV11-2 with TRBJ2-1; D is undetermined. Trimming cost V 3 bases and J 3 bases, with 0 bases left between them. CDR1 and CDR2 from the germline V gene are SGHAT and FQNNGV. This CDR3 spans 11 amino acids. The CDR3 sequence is CASSFYNEQFF. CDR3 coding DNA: TGTGCCAGCAGCTTCTACAATGAGCAGTTCTTC.

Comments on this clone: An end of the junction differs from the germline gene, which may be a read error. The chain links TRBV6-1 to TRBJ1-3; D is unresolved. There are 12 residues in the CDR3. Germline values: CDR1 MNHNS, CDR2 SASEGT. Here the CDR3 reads CASSEVGNTIYF. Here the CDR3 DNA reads TGTGCCAGCAGCGAAGTCGGAAACACCATATATTTT.

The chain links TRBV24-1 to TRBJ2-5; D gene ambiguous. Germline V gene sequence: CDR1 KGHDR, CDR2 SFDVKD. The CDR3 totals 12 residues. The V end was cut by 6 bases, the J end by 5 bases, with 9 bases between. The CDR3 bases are TGTGCCACCAGTCAAGGGTTGGAGACCCAGTACTTC. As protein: CATSQGLETQYF.

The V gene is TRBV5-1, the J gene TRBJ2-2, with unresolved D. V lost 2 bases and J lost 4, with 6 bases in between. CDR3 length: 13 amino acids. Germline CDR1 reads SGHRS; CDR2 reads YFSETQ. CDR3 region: CASSLDSTGELFF. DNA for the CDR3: TGCGCCAGCAGCTTAGACTCCACCGGGGAGCTGTTTTTT.

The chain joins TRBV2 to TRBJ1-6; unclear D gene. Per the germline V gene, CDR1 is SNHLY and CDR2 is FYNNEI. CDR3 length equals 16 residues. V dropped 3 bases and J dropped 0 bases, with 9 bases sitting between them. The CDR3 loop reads CASSERRSSYNSPLHF. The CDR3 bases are TGTGCCAGCAGTGAGAGGAGGAGCTCCTATAATTCACCCCTCCACTTT.

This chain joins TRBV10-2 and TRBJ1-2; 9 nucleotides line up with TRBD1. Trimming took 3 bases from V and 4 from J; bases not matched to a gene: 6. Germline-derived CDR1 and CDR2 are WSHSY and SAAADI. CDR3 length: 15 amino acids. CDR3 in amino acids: CASSDYRGQGYGYTF. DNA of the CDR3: TGCGCCAGCAGTGATTACAGGGGGCAGGGCTATGGCTACACCTTC.

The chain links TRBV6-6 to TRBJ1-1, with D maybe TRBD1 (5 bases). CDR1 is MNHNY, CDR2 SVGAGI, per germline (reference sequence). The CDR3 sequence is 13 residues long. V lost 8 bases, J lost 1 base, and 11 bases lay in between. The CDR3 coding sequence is TGTGCCAGCCTTAAAAGGGGGAACACTGAAGCTTTCTTT. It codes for CASLKRGNTEAFF.

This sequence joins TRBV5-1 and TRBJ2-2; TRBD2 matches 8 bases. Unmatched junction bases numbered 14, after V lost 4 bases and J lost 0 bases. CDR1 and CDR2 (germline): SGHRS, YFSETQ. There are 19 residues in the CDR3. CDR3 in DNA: TGCGCCAGCAGCCCCCGGGGTCGCGCGGGGGGCACGAACACCGGGGAGCTGTTTTTT. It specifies CASSPRGRAGGTNTGELFF.

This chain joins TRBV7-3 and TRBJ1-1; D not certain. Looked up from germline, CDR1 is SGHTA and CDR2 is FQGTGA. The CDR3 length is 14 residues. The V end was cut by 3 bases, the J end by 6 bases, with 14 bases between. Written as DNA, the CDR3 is TGTGCCAGCAGCTTCACTGGGCAGCTCTCTGAAGCTTTCTTT. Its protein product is CASSFTGQLSEAFF.

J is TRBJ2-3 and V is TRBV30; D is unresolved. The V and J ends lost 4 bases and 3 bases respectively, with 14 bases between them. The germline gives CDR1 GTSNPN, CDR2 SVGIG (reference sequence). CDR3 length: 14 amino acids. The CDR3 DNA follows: TGTGCCTGGACTGACACCCCCGGGACAGATACGCAGTATTTT. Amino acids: CAWTDTPGTDTQYF.

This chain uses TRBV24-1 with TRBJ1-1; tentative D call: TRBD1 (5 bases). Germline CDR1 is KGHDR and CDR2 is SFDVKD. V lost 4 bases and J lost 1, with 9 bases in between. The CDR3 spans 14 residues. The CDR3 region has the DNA TGTGCCACCAGTGAGGCCGGACAGAACACTGAAGCTTTCTTT. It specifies CATSEAGQNTEAFF.

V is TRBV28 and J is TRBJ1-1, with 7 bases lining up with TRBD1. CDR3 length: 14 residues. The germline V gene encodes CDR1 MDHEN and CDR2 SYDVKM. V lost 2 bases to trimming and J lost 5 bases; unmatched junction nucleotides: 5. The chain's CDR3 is CASSLHRGATEAFF. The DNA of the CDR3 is TGTGCCAGCAGTTTACACAGGGGCGCGACTGAAGCTTTCTTT.